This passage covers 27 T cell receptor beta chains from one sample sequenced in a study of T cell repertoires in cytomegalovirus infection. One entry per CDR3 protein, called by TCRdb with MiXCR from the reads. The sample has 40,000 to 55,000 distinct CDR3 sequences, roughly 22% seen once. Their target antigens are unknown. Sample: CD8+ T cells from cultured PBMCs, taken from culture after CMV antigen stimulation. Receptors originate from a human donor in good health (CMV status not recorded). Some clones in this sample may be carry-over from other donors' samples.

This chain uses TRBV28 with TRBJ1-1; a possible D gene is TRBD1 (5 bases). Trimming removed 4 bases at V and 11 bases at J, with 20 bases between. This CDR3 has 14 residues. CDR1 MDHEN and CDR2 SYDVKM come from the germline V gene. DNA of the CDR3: TGTGCCAGCAGTTCCCGAATGGGGGAAGGGGCGGCTTTCTTT. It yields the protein CASSSRMGEGAAFF.

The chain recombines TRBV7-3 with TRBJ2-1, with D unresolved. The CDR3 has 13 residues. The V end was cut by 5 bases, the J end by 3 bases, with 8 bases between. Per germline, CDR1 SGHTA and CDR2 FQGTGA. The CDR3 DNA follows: TGTGCCAGCAGCGCTGAATTCTACAATGAGCAGTTCTTC. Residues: CASSAEFYNEQFF.

CDR3 amino acids: CSVEKTYNEQFF. DNA for the CDR3: TGCAGCGTTGAAAAGACGTACAATGAGCAGTTCTTC. J is TRBJ2-1 and V is TRBV29-1; the D is unclear. CDR3 length: 12 amino acids. Germline assignment: CDR1 SQVTM and CDR2 ANQGSEA. Between the trimmed V and J ends, which lost 2 bases and 4 bases, there was a span of 6 bases.

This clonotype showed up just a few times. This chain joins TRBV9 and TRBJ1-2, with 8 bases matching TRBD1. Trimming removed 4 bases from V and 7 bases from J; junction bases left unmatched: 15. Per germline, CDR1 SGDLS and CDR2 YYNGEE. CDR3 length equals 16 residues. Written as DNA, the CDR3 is TGTGCCAGCAGCTCGTCTTCGGACAGGGCCGATTCTGGCTACACCTTC. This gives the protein CASSSSSDRADSGYTF.

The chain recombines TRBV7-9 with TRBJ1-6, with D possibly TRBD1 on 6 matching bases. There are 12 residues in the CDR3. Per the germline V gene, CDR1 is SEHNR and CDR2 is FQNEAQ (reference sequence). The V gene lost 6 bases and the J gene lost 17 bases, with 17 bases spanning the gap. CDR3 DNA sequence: TGTGCCAGCAGTCTGGGGGCTCGGGGATTCCACTTT. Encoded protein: CASSLGARGFHF.

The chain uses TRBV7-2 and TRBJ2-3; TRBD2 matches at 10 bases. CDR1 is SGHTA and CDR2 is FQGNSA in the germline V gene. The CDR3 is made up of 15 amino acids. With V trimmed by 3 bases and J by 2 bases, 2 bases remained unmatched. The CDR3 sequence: CASSFSGRNTDTQYF. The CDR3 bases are TGTGCCAGCAGCTTTAGCGGGAGGAACACAGATACGCAGTATTTT.

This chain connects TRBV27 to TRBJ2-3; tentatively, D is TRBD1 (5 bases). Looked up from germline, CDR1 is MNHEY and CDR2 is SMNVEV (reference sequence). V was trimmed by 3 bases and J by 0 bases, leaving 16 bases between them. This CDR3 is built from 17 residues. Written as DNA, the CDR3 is TGTGCCAGCAGTTTGTGGGGCAGACCCTCTAGCACAGATACGCAGTATTTT. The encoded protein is CASSLWGRPSSTDTQYF.

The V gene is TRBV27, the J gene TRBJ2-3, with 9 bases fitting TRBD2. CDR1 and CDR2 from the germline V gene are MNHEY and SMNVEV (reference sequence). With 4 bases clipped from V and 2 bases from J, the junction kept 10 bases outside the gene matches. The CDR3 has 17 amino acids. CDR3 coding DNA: TGTGCCAGCAGTTCCCCGTCGCGGGAGGGTGTCACAGATACGCAGTATTTT. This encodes CASSSPSREGVTDTQYF.

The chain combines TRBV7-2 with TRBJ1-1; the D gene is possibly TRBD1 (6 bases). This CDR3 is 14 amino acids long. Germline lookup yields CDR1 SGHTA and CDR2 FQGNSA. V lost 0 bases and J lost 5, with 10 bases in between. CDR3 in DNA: TGTGCCAGCAGCTTAGCAGGGGGGGTGACTGAAGCTTTCTTT. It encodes CASSLAGGVTEAFF.

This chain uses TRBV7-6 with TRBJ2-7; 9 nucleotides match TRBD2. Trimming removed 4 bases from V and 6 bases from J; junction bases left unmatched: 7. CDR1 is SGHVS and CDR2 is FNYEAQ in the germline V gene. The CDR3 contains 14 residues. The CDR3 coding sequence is TGTGCCAGCAGCTCGTCATTTAGCGGGGGCGAGCAGTACTTC. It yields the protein CASSSSFSGGEQYF. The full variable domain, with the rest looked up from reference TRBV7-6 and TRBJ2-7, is GAGVSQSPRYKVTKRGQDVALRCDPISGHVSLYWYRQALGQGPEFLTYFNYEAQQDKSGLPNDRFSAERPEGSISTLTIQRTEQRDSAMYRCASSSSFSGGEQYFGPGTRLTVT.

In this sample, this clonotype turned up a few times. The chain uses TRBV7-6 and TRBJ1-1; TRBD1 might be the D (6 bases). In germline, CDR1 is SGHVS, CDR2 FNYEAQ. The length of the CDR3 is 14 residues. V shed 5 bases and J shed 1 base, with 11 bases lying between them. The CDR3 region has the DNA TGTGCCAGCAGCCTGGGGACACCGAACACTGAAGCTTTCTTT. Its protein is CASSLGTPNTEAFF.

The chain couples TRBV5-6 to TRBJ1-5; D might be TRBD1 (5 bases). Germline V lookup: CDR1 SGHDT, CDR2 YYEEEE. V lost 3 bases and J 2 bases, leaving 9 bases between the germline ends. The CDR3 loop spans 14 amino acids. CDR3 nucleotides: TGTGCCAGCAGCTCCAGGGTGGGCAATCAGCCCCAGCATTTT. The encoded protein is CASSSRVGNQPQHF.

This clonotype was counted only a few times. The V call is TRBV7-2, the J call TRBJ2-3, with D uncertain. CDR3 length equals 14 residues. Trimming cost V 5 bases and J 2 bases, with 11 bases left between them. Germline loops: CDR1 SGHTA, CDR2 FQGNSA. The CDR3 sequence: CASSPSINTDTQYF. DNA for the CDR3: TGTGCCAGCAGCCCTTCCATTAACACAGATACGCAGTATTTT.

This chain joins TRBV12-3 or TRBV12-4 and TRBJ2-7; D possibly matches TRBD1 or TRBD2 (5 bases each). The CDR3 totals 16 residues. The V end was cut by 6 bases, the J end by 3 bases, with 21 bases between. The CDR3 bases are TGTGCCAGCAGACCGCCGGGACCTTTGGGATTCTACGAGCAGTACTTC. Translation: CASRPPGPLGFYEQYF.

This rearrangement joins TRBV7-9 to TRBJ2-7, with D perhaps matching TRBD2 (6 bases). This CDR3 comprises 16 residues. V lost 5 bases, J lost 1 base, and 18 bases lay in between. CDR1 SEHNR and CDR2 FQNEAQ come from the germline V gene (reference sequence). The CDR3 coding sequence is TGTGCCAGCAGCCCGCGGGGAGGAACCGCTTCCTACGAGCAGTACTTC. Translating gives CASSPRGGTASYEQYF.

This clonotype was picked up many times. The chain's CDR3 is CASSLLHEQFF. Written as DNA, the CDR3 is TGTGCCAGCAGCCTACTCCATGAGCAGTTCTTC. The J gene is TRBJ2-1, the V gene TRBV5-4; D is uncertain. V was cut by 4 bases and J by 8 bases, with 7 bases left in between. CDR1 is SGHNT and CDR2 is YYREEE in the germline V gene (reference sequence). The CDR3 covers 11 residues.

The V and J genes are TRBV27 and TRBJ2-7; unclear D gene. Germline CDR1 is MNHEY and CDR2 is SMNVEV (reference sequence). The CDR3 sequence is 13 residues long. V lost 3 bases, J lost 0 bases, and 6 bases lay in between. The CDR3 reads CASSFAVSYEQYF. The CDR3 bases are TGTGCCAGCAGTTTTGCAGTCTCCTACGAGCAGTACTTC.

As DNA, the CDR3 is TGTGCCAGCAGGTCGGGGGCCTCCTACAATGAGCAGTTCTTC. Its translation: CASRSGASYNEQFF. The chain joins TRBV6-5 to TRBJ2-1; D assignment may be TRBD1 or TRBD2 (6 bases each). There are 14 residues in the CDR3. Trimming took off 6 bases at V and 0 bases at J, with 9 bases between the two ends. Germline-derived CDR1 and CDR2 are MNHEY and SVGAGI.

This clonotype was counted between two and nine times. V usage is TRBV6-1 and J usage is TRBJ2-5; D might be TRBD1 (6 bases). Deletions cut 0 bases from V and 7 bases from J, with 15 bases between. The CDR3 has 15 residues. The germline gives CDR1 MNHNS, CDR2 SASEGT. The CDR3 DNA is TGTGCCAGCAGTGAAGCCAAACAGGGATATGGGACCCAGTACTTC. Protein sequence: CASSEAKQGYGTQYF.

CDR3 protein: CASTPRGRPYNEQFF. In DNA form, the CDR3 reads TGTGCCAGCACCCCACGGGGGCGCCCCTACAATGAGCAGTTCTTC. This chain uses TRBV5-6 with TRBJ2-1; D may match TRBD1 or TRBD2 (6 bases each). There are 15 residues in the CDR3. Trimming removed 6 bases from V and 2 bases from J, with 15 bases in between. CDR1 and CDR2 from the germline V gene are SGHDT and YYEEEE.

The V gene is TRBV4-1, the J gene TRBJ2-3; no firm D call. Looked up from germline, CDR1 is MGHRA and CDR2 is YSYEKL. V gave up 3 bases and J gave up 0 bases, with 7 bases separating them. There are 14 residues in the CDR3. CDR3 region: CASSHIESTDTQYF. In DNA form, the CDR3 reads TGCGCCAGCAGCCATATAGAGAGCACAGATACGCAGTATTTT.

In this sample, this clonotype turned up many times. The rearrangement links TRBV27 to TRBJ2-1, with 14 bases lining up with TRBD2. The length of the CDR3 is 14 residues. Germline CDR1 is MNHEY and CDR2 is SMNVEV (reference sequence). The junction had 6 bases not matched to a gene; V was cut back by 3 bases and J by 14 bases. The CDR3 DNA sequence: TGTGCCAGCAGTTTGGGACTAGCGGGAGATAGAGAGTTCTTC. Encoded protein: CASSLGLAGDREFF.

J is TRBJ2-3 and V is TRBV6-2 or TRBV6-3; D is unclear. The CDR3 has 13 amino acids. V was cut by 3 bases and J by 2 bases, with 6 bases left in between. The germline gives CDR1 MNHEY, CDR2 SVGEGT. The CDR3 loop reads CASSYLFTDTQYF. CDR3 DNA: TGTGCCAGCAGTTATCTTTTCACAGATACGCAGTATTTT.

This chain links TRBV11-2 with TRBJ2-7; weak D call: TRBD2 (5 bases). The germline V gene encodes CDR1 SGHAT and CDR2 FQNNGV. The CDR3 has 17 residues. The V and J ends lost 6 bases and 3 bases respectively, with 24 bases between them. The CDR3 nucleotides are TGTGCCAGCAGGTCCTCGGGATTCGACGCGGCGAACTACGAGCAGTACTTC. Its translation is CASRSSGFDAANYEQYF.

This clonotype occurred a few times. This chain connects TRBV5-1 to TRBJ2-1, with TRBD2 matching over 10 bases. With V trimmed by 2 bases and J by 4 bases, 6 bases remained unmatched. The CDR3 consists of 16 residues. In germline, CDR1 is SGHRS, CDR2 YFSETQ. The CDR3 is CASSFQREGNYNEQFF. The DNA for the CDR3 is TGCGCCAGCAGCTTCCAGCGGGAGGGAAATTACAATGAGCAGTTCTTC.

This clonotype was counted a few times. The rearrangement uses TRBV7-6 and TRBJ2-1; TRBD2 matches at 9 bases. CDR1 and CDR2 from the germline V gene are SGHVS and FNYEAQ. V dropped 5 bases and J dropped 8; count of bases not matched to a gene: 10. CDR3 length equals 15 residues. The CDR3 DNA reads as TGTGCCAGCAGCGACCCGGGACTAGCTTTCGATGAGCAGTTCTTC. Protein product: CASSDPGLAFDEQFF.

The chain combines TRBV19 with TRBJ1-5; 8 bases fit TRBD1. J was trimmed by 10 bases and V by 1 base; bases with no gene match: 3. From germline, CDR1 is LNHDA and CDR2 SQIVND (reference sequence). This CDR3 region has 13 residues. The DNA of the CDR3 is TGTGCCAGTAGTATAGCAGACAGGGGACCCCAGCATTTT. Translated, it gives CASSIADRGPQHF.